This TCR beta chain was retrieved from a study of metastatic and nonmetastatic thyroid tumors. Trimming at V came to 6 bases and at J to 10 bases, leaving 11 bases not matched to a gene. The germline gives CDR1 MNHNS, CDR2 SASEGT. This CDR3 region has 14 residues. TCRdb redid the clone calls on the PCR reads using MiXCR. Here the sample spans roughly 6,600 clones, around 35% being singletons. This clone was detected a few times. Patients underwent thyroid surgery, and none had received any treatment before it. Sample: adjacent normal tissue. The source is a female donor with papillary thyroid cancer or a benign thyroid nodule (not recorded which). Some clones in this sample may be carry-over from other donors' samples. The genes are TRBV6-1 and TRBJ2-1; TRBD1 matches at 8 bases. The DNA for the CDR3 is TGTGCCAGCAGCCAAAGGACAGGGCCCGACGAGCAGTTCTTC. Protein sequence: CASSQRTGPDEQFF.